Listed here are 21 T cell receptor beta chains from one sample, sequenced in a study of blood T cell repertoires in COVID-19. Libraries were prepared by immunoSEQ multiplex PCR; TCRdb keeps only in-frame clonotypes and omits some of them. This sample has about 31,000 clones, with roughly nine tenths found just once. The specimen was peripheral blood. All receptors come from a human donor in a cohort sampled during active COVID-19.

The chain is built from TRBV7-3 and TRBJ2-3; 7 nucleotides agree with TRBD2. The V and J ends lost 5 bases and 1 base, in that order; junction bases with no gene match: 6. The germline CDR1 and CDR2 sequences are SGHTA and FQGTGA. CDR3 length equals 15 residues. CDR3 DNA sequence: TGTGCCAGCAGCCCCCTGGGGGGGGGCACAGATACGCAGTATTTT. Its translation: CASSPLGGGTDTQYF.

V usage is TRBV25-1 and J usage is TRBJ2-3, with 7 positions matching TRBD2. The ends lost 5 bases at V and 2 bases at J; junction bases unmatched: 4. This CDR3 contains 14 residues. Germline CDR1 reads MGHDK; CDR2 reads SYGVNS. CDR3 loop: CASSTQRDTDTQYF. CDR3 DNA sequence: TGTGCCAGCAGTACCCAGCGGGACACAGATACGCAGTATTTT. The whole variable domain, filled in from reference TRBV25-1 and TRBJ2-3, reads EADIYQTPRYLVIGTGKKITLECSQTMGHDKMYWYQQDPGMELHLIHYSYGVNSTEKGDLSSESTVSRIRTEHFPLTLESARPSHTSQYLCASSTQRDTDTQYFGPGTRLTVL.

V and J are TRBV28 and TRBJ2-3; D gene ambiguous. V was cut by 10 bases and J by 11 bases, with 25 bases left in between. This CDR3 contains 14 residues. Germline loops: CDR1 MDHEN, CDR2 SYDVKM. CDR3 amino acids: CATSLFRPPSEQYF. CDR3 nucleotides: TGTGCCACCTCGCTTTTTCGCCCTCCCAGTGAGCAGTATTTT.

This clone was seen only once. V and J are TRBV5-6 and TRBJ2-7, with D possibly matching TRBD1 (6 bases). The CDR3 extends over 12 amino acids. Trimming cost V 4 bases and J 10 bases, with 15 bases left between them. The germline V gene has CDR1 SGHDT and CDR2 YYEEEE. The CDR3 region has the DNA TGTGCCAGCAGCATTGTAGGGGGAAGTCAGTACGTC. Translated, it gives CASSIVGGSQYV.

The chain is built from TRBV2 and TRBJ1-5; D possibly corresponds to TRBD1 (6 bases). Per the germline V gene, CDR1 is SNHLY and CDR2 is FYNNEI. Deletions cut 6 bases from V and 3 bases from J, with 12 bases between. This CDR3 is built from 14 residues. The CDR3 is CASSADSVNQPQHF. In nucleotides, the CDR3 is TGTGCCAGCAGCGCGGACAGTGTCAATCAGCCCCAGCATTTT.

The chain carries TRBV6-5 and TRBJ1-1; the D gene is possibly TRBD1 (6 bases). Germline lookup yields CDR1 MNHEY and CDR2 SVGAGI. This CDR3 comprises 12 residues. Trimming shortened V by 4 bases and J by 5 bases, and 8 bases separated the two germline ends. CDR3 sequence reads: CASSLGATEAFF. CDR3 sequence (DNA): TGTGCCAGCAGTTTGGGGGCAACTGAAGCTTTCTTT.

This clone was recorded only once. The chain couples TRBV12-1 to TRBJ2-6; TRBD2 is the table's D call and was not checked against the DNA. TRBV12-1 represents a pseudogene. The CDR3 length is 20 residues. CDR3 loop: CASSFAFVLAGTSGANVLTF. The CDR3 nucleotides read TGTGCCAGCAGCTTTGCTTTTGTGCTAGCGGGCACCTCTGGGGCCAACGTCCTGACTTTC.

The rearrangement links TRBV11-3 to TRBJ1-5, with a weak D call TRBD1 (5 bases). Germline V gene lookup returns CDR1 SGHNT and CDR2 YENEEA. The CDR3 is made up of 18 amino acids. The ends were cut back, 0 bases at V and 5 bases at J, with 20 bases in the middle. The chain's CDR3 is CASSLEIRGMVDDQPQHF. The CDR3 DNA is TGTGCCAGCAGCTTAGAGATCCGGGGGATGGTGGACGATCAGCCCCAGCATTTT.

The V gene is TRBV2, the J gene TRBJ1-4; 8 bases map to TRBD1. Trimming at V came to 4 bases and at J to 8 bases, leaving 6 bases not matched to a gene. This CDR3 is built from 14 residues. Germline CDR1 reads SNHLY; CDR2 reads FYNNEI. The CDR3 DNA is TGTGCCAGCAGTGCTCAGGGGGCGTGGGAAAAACTGTTTTTT. The encoded protein is CASSAQGAWEKLFF.

V usage is TRBV6-5 and J usage is TRBJ1-6; D is perhaps TRBD1 (6 bases). From germline, CDR1 is MNHEY and CDR2 SVGAGI. The CDR3 loop spans 12 amino acids. Trimming took off 10 bases at V and 18 bases at J, with 22 bases between the two ends. This CDR3 reads CATLKGGGLHHF. CDR3 DNA sequence: TGTGCCACCCTGAAGGGCGGGGGGCTGCACCACTTT.

The chain carries TRBV7-2 and TRBJ1-5; D unresolved. V gave up 2 bases and J gave up 2 bases, with 7 bases separating them. From germline, CDR1 is SGHTA and CDR2 FQGNSA. CDR3 length: 14 residues. The CDR3 DNA is TGTGCCAGCAGCTTATATGGAGGCAATCAGCCCCAGCATTTT. Amino acids: CASSLYGGNQPQHF.

This chain connects TRBV7-3 to TRBJ2-6; D not certain. Germline CDR1 SGHTA, CDR2 FQGTGA. The V gene lost 5 bases and the J gene lost 0 bases, with 5 bases spanning the gap. This CDR3 has 14 residues. The CDR3: CASSPSSGANVLTF. The CDR3 region has the DNA TGTGCCAGCAGCCCCAGCTCTGGGGCCAACGTCCTGACTTTC.

The J gene is TRBJ2-4, the V gene TRBV27, with 12 nucleotides matching TRBD1. Germline V gene lookup returns CDR1 MNHEY and CDR2 SMNVEV (reference sequence). Unmatched junction bases numbered 10, after V lost 4 bases and J lost 9 bases. CDR3 size: 16 residues. The CDR3 DNA reads as TGTGCCAGCAGTTCCGGGACAGGGGGCGCATATAGCATTCAGTACTTC. Translating it yields CASSSGTGGAYSIQYF.

The chain links TRBV10-3 to TRBJ1-2; 9 positions agree with TRBD1. In germline, CDR1 is ENHRY, CDR2 SYGVKD. There are 14 residues in the CDR3. V dropped 6 bases and J dropped 8; count of bases not matched to a gene: 10. In DNA form, the CDR3 reads TGTGCCATCAGGGGACAGGGCTTCAGGGAAGGCTACACCTTC. This sequence encodes CAIRGQGFREGYTF.

This chain links TRBV19 with TRBJ2-1, with 15 bases that match TRBD2. CDR1 is LNHDA, CDR2 SQIVND, per germline (reference sequence). V was pared by 7 bases and J by 1 base, with 8 bases of the junction left unmatched. The CDR3 is made up of 18 amino acids. Here the CDR3 DNA reads TGTGCCAGTACCCGCGGACTAGCGGGAGGGCCATCCTACAATGAGCAGTTCTTC. Its translation is CASTRGLAGGPSYNEQFF.

This chain joins TRBV6-5 and TRBJ1-3; 7 bases map to TRBD1. This CDR3 is 15 amino acids long. The ends lost 6 bases at V and 0 bases at J; junction bases unmatched: 5. CDR1 MNHEY and CDR2 SVGAGI come from the germline V gene. CDR3 sequence (DNA): TGTGCCAGCAGAGGGGGCCATCACTCTGGAAACACCATATATTTT. This sequence encodes CASRGGHHSGNTIYF.

The rearrangement links TRBV6-5 to TRBJ2-2; D gene uncertain. Germline V CDR1 and CDR2: MNHEY, SVGAGI. CDR3 length equals 11 residues. V was clipped by 4 bases and J by 6 bases, with 3 bases between them. This CDR3 is CASSSPGELFF. The CDR3, as DNA: TGTGCCAGCAGTTCTCCCGGGGAGCTGTTTTTT.

As to this clone: The sample holds other DNA sequences that translate to the same CDR3. The chain couples TRBV24-1 to TRBJ2-3, with unresolved D. Trimming removed 5 bases at V and 3 bases at J, with 5 bases between. This CDR3 has 12 amino acids. Looked up from germline, CDR1 is KGHDR and CDR2 is SFDVKD. CDR3 loop: CATSGSTDTQYF. For the CDR3, the DNA is TGTGCCACCAGTGGTTCGACAGATACGCAGTATTTT.

The chain has TRBV12-3 or TRBV12-4 and TRBJ2-1; 7 bases match TRBD1. With 3 bases clipped from V and 7 bases from J, the junction kept 3 bases outside the gene matches. There are 13 residues in the CDR3. CDR3 sequence: CASSFVTGNEQFF. The CDR3 coding sequence is TGTGCCAGCAGTTTCGTGACAGGGAATGAGCAGTTCTTC.

This clone was observed once. The chain links TRBV18 to TRBJ1-4, with D possibly TRBD1 on 6 matching bases. Germline assignment: CDR1 KGHSH and CDR2 LQKENI. V was trimmed by 10 bases and J by 3 bases, leaving 12 bases between them. The CDR3 loop spans 13 amino acids. CDR3 amino acids: CATLAGANEKLFF. The DNA for the CDR3 is TGTGCCACCTTGGCAGGGGCTAATGAAAAACTGTTTTTT.

This clone appeared once. The J gene is TRBJ1-1, the V gene TRBV3-1 (or the pseudogene TRBV3-2); the D is unclear. Per the germline V gene, CDR1 is LGHDT and CDR2 is YNNKEL (reference sequence). V shed 7 bases and J shed 4 bases, with 13 bases lying between them. CDR3 length: 13 amino acids. CDR3 bases: TGTGCCAGCACCTCAATCAGAACCACTGAAGCTTTCTTT. Encoded protein: CASTSIRTTEAFF.